This T cell receptor beta chain was sequenced in a study of PD-1 blockade in classical Hodgkin lymphoma. Study-wide results and caveats: Why the repertoires differ is still unclear, perhaps disease activity or prior therapy. A reduction in baseline TCR diversity was reportedly seen in newly diagnosed patients relative to healthy donors.

Relapse was seen in all patients after autologous stem cell transplantation, and brentuximab vedotin exposure was variable. TCRdb's copy holds only in-frame clones and misses some; the assay was immunoSEQ multiplex PCR. This table has some 100,000 clones, 92% appearing once. Worth noting for this clone: Its antigen is unknown.

Germline CDR1 is MNHEY and CDR2 is SMNVEV (reference sequence). V lost 6 bases and J 2 bases, leaving 10 bases between the germline ends. The CDR3 sequence is 13 residues long. This TCR was sampled from a human donor with classical Hodgkin lymphoma. Specimen: peripheral blood mononuclear cells (PBMCs), collected at baseline. V usage is TRBV27 and J usage is TRBJ2-5; no clear D gene. The DNA of the CDR3 is TGTGCCAGCAGCCTCATGGGACAAGAGACCCAGTACTTC. This gives the protein CASSLMGQETQYF.